This is a list of T cell receptor beta chains from one sample in a study of human T cells and chemical hapten exposure. TCRdb reprocessed the RACE reads via MiXCR and lists one record per CDR3 protein. The table has approximately 320,000 distinct CDR3 sequences, around 5.5% seen once. Sequencing used whole blood, obtained in connection with sensitization to the hapten diphenylcyclopropenone (DPC). These receptors were obtained from a woman aged 18-35 years with alopecia areata. Some clones in this sample may be carry-over from other donors' samples. CDR3s include the opening cysteine and the closing phenylalanine or tryptophan. The D gene is left open where the match is weak. Clone size is given for some rows only: seen once, a few or many times, or a class if the clone is expanded.

V: TRBV20-1
D: NA
length: 14
size: NA
J: TRBJ2-2
DNA: TGCAGTGCGCCCGAGGGGGGTAACACCGGGGAGCTGTTTTTT
CDR3: CSAPEGGNTGELFF

V: TRBV20-1
D: NA
length: 13
size: few
J: TRBJ2-3
DNA: TGCAGTGCTAAGGACTCATCTCCGGATACGCAGTATTTT
CDR3: CSAKDSSPDTQYF

V: TRBV7-9
D: TRBD1
length: 15
size: many
J: TRBJ2-5
DNA: TGTGCCAGCAGCTCCCAGGGACAGTCCCAAGAGACCCAGTACTTC
CDR3: CASSSQGQSQETQYF

V: TRBV7-9
D: NA
length: 15
size: few
J: TRBJ1-4
DNA: TGTGCCAGCAGCGCCTACAGAGCAACTAATGAAAAACTGTTTTTT
CDR3: CASSAYRATNEKLFF

V: TRBV28
D: NA
length: 15
size: many
J: TRBJ1-2
DNA: TGTGCCAGCAGTTTAGGGGCCGCTGGTAACTATGGCTACACCTTC
CDR3: CASSLGAAGNYGYTF

V: TRBV7-2
D: NA
length: 15
size: few
J: TRBJ2-2
DNA: TGTGCCAGCGTCAAGGACACCGCGAACACCGGGGAGCTGTTTTTT
CDR3: CASVKDTANTGELFF

V: TRBV20-1
D: TRBD1
length: 14
size: few
J: TRBJ2-1
DNA: TGCAGTGCGAGACGACAGGGTCAATACAATGAGCAGTTCTTC
CDR3: CSARRQGQYNEQFF

V: TRBV2
D: NA
length: 13
size: NA
J: TRBJ1-3
DNA: TGTGCCAGCAGTGTATCAGGGACGGACACCATATATTTT
CDR3: CASSVSGTDTIYF

V: TRBV29-1
D: TRBD1
length: 11
size: many
J: TRBJ2-2
DNA: TGCAGCTCCGGACAGGGCGGGGAGCTGTTTTTT
CDR3: CSSGQGGELFF

V: TRBV21-1
D: NA
length: 13
size: many
J: TRBJ2-4
DNA: TGTGCCAGCACCTACGCGATACAAAACATTCAGTACTTC
CDR3: CASTYAIQNIQYF

V: TRBV6-5
D: TRBD1
length: 13
size: many
J: TRBJ2-7
DNA: TGTGCCAGCAGTTACGGGACAGGGGCCGAGCAGTACTTC
CDR3: CASSYGTGAEQYF

V: TRBV7-2
D: NA
length: 12
size: many
J: TRBJ2-7
DNA: TGTGCCAGCAGCTTCCCCGAATACGAGCAGTACTTC
CDR3: CASSFPEYEQYF

V: TRBV7-2
D: NA
length: 14
size: NA
J: TRBJ2-3
DNA: TGTGCCAGCAGCGCGTATAGGCGGGCAGATACGCAGTATTTT
CDR3: CASSAYRRADTQYF

V: TRBV4-3
D: NA
length: 19
size: NA
J: TRBJ1-3
DNA: TGCGCCAGCAGCCAAGATGATATTGCCCGGTCGGGATCTGGAAACACCATATATTTT
CDR3: CASSQDDIARSGSGNTIYF

V: TRBV4-1
D: NA
length: 16
size: NA
J: TRBJ1-5
DNA: TGCGCCAGCAGCCAAGAAATGCGGGGGGCCCATCAGCCCCAGCATTTT
CDR3: CASSQEMRGAHQPQHF

V: TRBV6-5
D: NA
length: 14
size: few
J: TRBJ1-6
DNA: TGTGCCAGCAGTCGCATCGGGCGGGAATCACCCCTCCACTTT
CDR3: CASSRIGRESPLHF

V: TRBV27
D: NA
length: 15
size: NA
J: TRBJ1-1
DNA: TGTGCCAGCAGTTTATCGGCTAGGGGAAACACTGAAGCTTTCTTT
CDR3: CASSLSARGNTEAFF

V: TRBV20-1
D: NA
length: 14
size: NA
J: TRBJ1-1
DNA: TGCAGTGCTAGAAATACAGGCGGAAACACTGAAGCTTTCTTT
CDR3: CSARNTGGNTEAFF

V: TRBV7-2
D: NA
length: 13
size: NA
J: TRBJ1-5
DNA: TGTGCCAGCGGTGTCATAAGCAATCAGCCCCAGCATTTT
CDR3: CASGVISNQPQHF

V: TRBV4-2
D: NA
length: 13
size: few
J: TRBJ2-3
DNA: TGTGCCAGCAGCCAAGAGGATTCAGATACGCAGTATTTT
CDR3: CASSQEDSDTQYF

V: TRBV2
D: NA
length: 13
size: many
J: TRBJ2-3
DNA: TGTGCCAGCAGTGACTCCAGGGTCGATACGCAGTATTTT
CDR3: CASSDSRVDTQYF

V: TRBV12-3/TRBV12-4
D: NA
length: 11
size: many
J: TRBJ1-4
DNA: TGTGCCAGCAGTTTAGTGGAAAAACTGTTTTTT
CDR3: CASSLVEKLFF

V: TRBV5-1
D: NA
length: 15
size: NA
J: TRBJ1-1
DNA: TGCGCCAGCAGCTTGGGACCAGGGGAGCTGGCTGAAGCTTTCTTT
CDR3: CASSLGPGELAEAFF

V: TRBV5-1
D: NA
length: 15
size: NA
J: TRBJ2-3
DNA: TGCGCCAGCAGCTTTGGAGACACAAACACAGATACGCAGTATTTT
CDR3: CASSFGDTNTDTQYF

V: TRBV3-1
D: NA
length: 15
size: many
J: TRBJ2-5
DNA: TGTGCCAGCAGCCAAGATGGGGGGGGGCACGAGACCCAGTACTTC
CDR3: CASSQDGGGHETQYF

V: TRBV11-3
D: TRBD2
length: 15
size: many
J: TRBJ2-3
DNA: TGTGCCAGCAGCTTAGGGCTAGCGGGGGGTTCTACGCAGTATTTT
CDR3: CASSLGLAGGSTQYF

V: TRBV20-1
D: NA
length: 14
size: many
J: TRBJ2-1
DNA: TGCAGTGCTATTGAGCTGGCGGGATACAATGAGCAGTTCTTC
CDR3: CSAIELAGYNEQFF

V: TRBV2
D: NA
length: 14
size: few
J: TRBJ1-3
DNA: TGTGCCAGCGGGAGAGAATACTCTGGAAACACCATATATTTT
CDR3: CASGREYSGNTIYF

V: TRBV12-3/TRBV12-4
D: TRBD1
length: 15
size: NA
J: TRBJ2-7
DNA: TGTGCCAGCAGTTTTTGGGGACAGGGGGCGGGCGAGCAGTACTTC
CDR3: CASSFWGQGAGEQYF

V: TRBV18
D: TRBD1
length: 13
size: NA
J: TRBJ1-5
DNA: TGTGCCAGCTCAGGACAGGACAATCAGCCCCAGCATTTT
CDR3: CASSGQDNQPQHF

V: TRBV6-1
D: NA
length: 15
size: NA
J: TRBJ2-7
DNA: TGTGCCAGCAGTGAACTGGGGGGAACTTCCTACGAGCAGTACTTC
CDR3: CASSELGGTSYEQYF

V: TRBV29-1
D: TRBD1
length: 14
size: many
J: TRBJ1-3
DNA: TGCAGCGTTGCCACAGGGGGCTCTGGAAACACCATATATTTT
CDR3: CSVATGGSGNTIYF

V: TRBV6-2/TRBV6-3
D: NA
length: 17
size: many
J: TRBJ1-1
DNA: TGTGCCAGCAGTTCCGGTGGGACGGGGGCGGTTAACACTGAAGCTTTCTTT
CDR3: CASSSGGTGAVNTEAFF

V: TRBV7-2
D: TRBD2
length: 18
size: few
J: TRBJ2-5
DNA: TGTGCCAGCAGCTTATCCGGGACTAGCGGCACCCTTGGAGAGACCCAGTACTTC
CDR3: CASSLSGTSGTLGETQYF

V: TRBV6-2/TRBV6-3
D: NA
length: 21
size: few
J: TRBJ2-3
DNA: TGTGCCAGCAGTTACGGGGCCGGCGGCGGGGAGGCTTTCTCCAACGGAGATACGCAGTATTTT
CDR3: CASSYGAGGGEAFSNGDTQYF

V: TRBV6-2/TRBV6-3
D: TRBD1
length: 15
size: NA
J: TRBJ1-3
DNA: TGTGCCAGCAGCCGTGGACAGGACGCCTCAAACACCATATATTTT
CDR3: CASSRGQDASNTIYF

V: TRBV2
D: NA
length: 12
size: many
J: TRBJ2-1
DNA: TGTGCCAGCAGTAGCTCGGACAATGAGCAGTTCTTC
CDR3: CASSSSDNEQFF

V: TRBV2
D: NA
length: 14
size: many
J: TRBJ1-6
DNA: TGTGCCAGCAGTGAACGGGTCGGGGGTTCACCCCTCCACTTT
CDR3: CASSERVGGSPLHF

V: TRBV19
D: NA
length: 14
size: many
J: TRBJ2-1
DNA: TGTGCCAGTAGTAAGCAGGTAGGCATGGATGAGCAGTTCTTC
CDR3: CASSKQVGMDEQFF

V: TRBV6-5
D: NA
length: 15
size: NA
J: TRBJ1-5
DNA: TGTGCCAGCAGTTACTCGAAGGCAGGGTCGCAGCCCCAGCATTTT
CDR3: CASSYSKAGSQPQHF

V: TRBV12-3/TRBV12-4
D: NA
length: 15
size: few
J: TRBJ2-4
DNA: TGTGCCAGCAGTCCTGGGGGTTCCGCCAAAAACATTCAGTACTTC
CDR3: CASSPGGSAKNIQYF

V: TRBV7-3
D: NA
length: 14
size: NA
J: TRBJ2-1
DNA: TGTGCCAGCAGCCCGGCGGACAGCTACAATGAGCAGTTCTTC
CDR3: CASSPADSYNEQFF

V: TRBV24-1
D: NA
length: 13
size: few
J: TRBJ2-3
DNA: TGTGCCACCAGTGATGTGGACTCAGATACGCAGTATTTT
CDR3: CATSDVDSDTQYF

V: TRBV18
D: TRBD1
length: 17
size: many
J: TRBJ2-6
DNA: TGTGCCAGCTCACCGGAGGACAGGGTGCGGGGGGCCAACGTCCTGACTTTC
CDR3: CASSPEDRVRGANVLTF

V: TRBV11-1
D: NA
length: 12
size: NA
J: TRBJ2-7
DNA: TGTGCCAGCAGCGCCGACAGGGAGGCGCAGTACTTC
CDR3: CASSADREAQYF

V: TRBV21-1
D: NA
length: 16
size: many
J: TRBJ1-1
DNA: TGTGCCAGCAGACGCCAAGTAACAGGGGAGAACACTGAAGCTTTCTTT
CDR3: CASRRQVTGENTEAFF

V: TRBV6-5
D: NA
length: 15
size: many
J: TRBJ1-3
DNA: TGTGCCAGCAGCCCCCAGCCGGGGTCTGGAAACACCATATATTTT
CDR3: CASSPQPGSGNTIYF

V: TRBV27
D: NA
length: 14
size: few
J: TRBJ2-2
DNA: TGTGCCAGCCGAGGTGGGGGGCCCACCGGGGAGCTGTTTTTT
CDR3: CASRGGGPTGELFF

V: TRBV29-1
D: TRBD1
length: 17
size: many
J: TRBJ2-7
DNA: TGCAGCGTTGATGTCACTCCGGGACAGGGGTCCCTCTACGAGCAGTACTTC
CDR3: CSVDVTPGQGSLYEQYF

V: TRBV20-1
D: NA
length: 14
size: NA
J: TRBJ2-7
DNA: TGCAGTGCTCGCAAAGACTTAAGCTCCTACGAGCAGTACTTC
CDR3: CSARKDLSSYEQYF

V: TRBV6-6
D: NA
length: 14
size: few
J: TRBJ1-2
DNA: TGTGCCAGCAGCTCCTCGACAACAAACTATGGCTACACCTTC
CDR3: CASSSSTTNYGYTF

V: TRBV3-1
D: NA
length: 15
size: few
J: TRBJ1-1
DNA: TGTGCCAGCAGCCGTAGGGGGGTCAATCGCGCTGAAGCTTTCTTT
CDR3: CASSRRGVNRAEAFF

V: TRBV10-3
D: TRBD1
length: 13
size: many
J: TRBJ2-1
DNA: TGTGCCATCAGCACAGGGGCGGGCAATGAGCAGTTCTTC
CDR3: CAISTGAGNEQFF

V: TRBV7-3
D: NA
length: 15
size: few
J: TRBJ2-1
DNA: TGTGCCAGCAGCCCCTCCTTAGGGGGAGGGGATGAGCAGTTCTTC
CDR3: CASSPSLGGGDEQFF

V: TRBV6-6
D: NA
length: 15
size: many
J: TRBJ2-1
DNA: TGTGCCAGCAGTTTAAGGGGGGCCGCCTACAATGAGCAGTTCTTC
CDR3: CASSLRGAAYNEQFF

V: TRBV6-5
D: TRBD1
length: 13
size: NA
J: TRBJ1-2
DNA: TGTGCCAGCAGGCGAGATAGACAGGGCCACTACAACTTC
CDR3: CASRRDRQGHYNF